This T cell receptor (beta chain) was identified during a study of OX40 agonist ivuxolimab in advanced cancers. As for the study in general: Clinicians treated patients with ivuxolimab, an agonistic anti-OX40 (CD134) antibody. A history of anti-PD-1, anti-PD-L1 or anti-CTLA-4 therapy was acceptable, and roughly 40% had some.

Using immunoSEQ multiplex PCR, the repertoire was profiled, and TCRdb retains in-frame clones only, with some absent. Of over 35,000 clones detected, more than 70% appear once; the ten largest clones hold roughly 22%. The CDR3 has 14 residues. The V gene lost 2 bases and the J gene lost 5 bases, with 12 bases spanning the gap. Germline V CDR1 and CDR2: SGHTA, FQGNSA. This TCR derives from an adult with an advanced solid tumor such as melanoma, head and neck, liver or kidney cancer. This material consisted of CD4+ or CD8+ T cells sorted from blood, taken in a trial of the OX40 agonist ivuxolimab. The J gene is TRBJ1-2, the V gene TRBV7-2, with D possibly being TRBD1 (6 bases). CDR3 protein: CASSLTGTNYGYTF. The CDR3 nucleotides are TGTGCCAGCAGCTTAACAGGGACGAATTATGGCTACACCTTC.